The 23 T cell receptor beta chains in this list originate from one sample, sequenced in a study of blood T cell repertoires in COVID-19. Measured with immunoSEQ multiplex PCR; TCRdb has only the in-frame clones, and not every one. Among roughly 150,000 clones listed, about 90% were seen once. The material sequenced was PBMCs or T cells enriched from blood (not recorded which). These receptors all come from a woman aged 40 to 55 who had been exposed to COVID-19.

V and J are TRBV6-5 and TRBJ1-6, with TRBD1 matching 8 bases. Per the germline V gene, CDR1 is MNHEY and CDR2 is SVGAGI. The CDR3 length is 15 residues. Trimming took 9 bases from V and 8 from J; bases not matched to a gene: 12. The CDR3 reads CASFSSQGADSPLHF. Written as DNA, the CDR3 is TGTGCCAGTTTTTCCTCTCAGGGGGCTGATTCACCCCTCCACTTT.

V gene TRBV4-2 combines with J gene TRBJ1-5, with D hard to call. The germline V gene encodes CDR1 LGHNA and CDR2 YNFKEQ. Trimming pared 0 bases from V and 4 bases from J, leaving 4 bases between. The CDR3 has 13 amino acids. CDR3: CASSQDVNQPQHF. DNA for the CDR3: TGTGCCAGCAGCCAAGATGTAAATCAGCCCCAGCATTTT.

This chain joins TRBV7-2 and TRBJ1-1, with D tentatively TRBD1 (6 bases). V lost 2 bases, J lost 3 bases, and 10 bases lay in between. This CDR3 has 14 residues. CDR1 and CDR2 from the germline V gene are SGHTA and FQGNSA. The CDR3 coding sequence is TGTGCCAGCAGCTTAACCTACAGGGACACTGAAGCTTTCTTT. It translates to CASSLTYRDTEAFF.

The chain combines TRBV19 with TRBJ1-1; D possibly corresponds to TRBD1 (5 bases). The CDR3 runs 15 residues. Trimming stripped 0 bases from V and 6 bases from J, with 14 bases between. Germline V CDR1 and CDR2: LNHDA, SQIVND (reference sequence). CDR3 DNA: TGTGCCAGTAGTATAGATCCACGGAGGGACGCTGAAGCTTTCTTT. It yields the protein CASSIDPRRDAEAFF. Supplemented by reference TRBV19 and TRBJ1-1, the full variable domain reads DGGITQSPKYLFRKEGQNVTLSCEQNLNHDAMYWYRQDPGQGLRLIYYSQIVNDFQKGDIAEGYSVSREKKESFPLTVTSAQKNPTAFYLCASSIDPRRDAEAFFGQGTRLTVV.

This rearrangement joins TRBV4-1 to TRBJ2-1, with D tentatively TRBD2 (5 bases). Germline values: CDR1 MGHRA, CDR2 YSYEKL. The CDR3 is made up of 15 amino acids. V lost 0 bases to trimming and J lost 1 base, with 7 bases between them. CDR3 protein: CASSQELGSYNEQFF. The CDR3 coding sequence is TGCGCCAGCAGCCAAGAACTAGGTTCCTACAATGAGCAGTTCTTC.

J is TRBJ2-7 and V is TRBV7-2; tentatively, D is TRBD2 (5 bases). Trimming cost V 0 bases and J 5 bases, with 17 bases left between them. The CDR3 contains 16 residues. Germline V gives CDR1 SGHTA, CDR2 FQGNSA. CDR3 sequence (DNA): TGTGCCAGCAGCTTAGCCACAGCCCTTAGCGCCCACGAGCAGTACTTC. This translates into CASSLATALSAHEQYF.

This clone was picked up one time. The rearrangement joins TRBV6-5 to TRBJ2-7; the D gene is possibly TRBD2 (6 bases). Trimming cost V 7 bases and J 3 bases, with 13 bases left between them. Germline CDR1 reads MNHEY; CDR2 reads SVGAGI. CDR3 length: 13 residues. CDR3 in amino acids: CASTPWRVYEQYF. The CDR3 DNA sequence: TGTGCCAGCACCCCATGGAGGGTCTACGAGCAGTACTTC.

This clone was observed a few times. The chain employs TRBV25-1 and TRBJ2-7, with unresolved D. The CDR3 consists of 14 residues. Per the germline V gene, CDR1 is MGHDK and CDR2 is SYGVNS. The germline V and J ends were trimmed by 6 bases and 0 bases, with 12 bases remaining between them. The CDR3 region is CASSLTGSSYEQYF. In nucleotides, the CDR3 is TGTGCCAGCAGCCTTACTGGTAGCTCCTACGAGCAGTACTTC.

The V gene is TRBV19, the J gene TRBJ2-1; 10 nucleotides agree with TRBD2. Germline loops: CDR1 LNHDA, CDR2 SQIVND (reference sequence). The CDR3 has 15 residues. V was clipped by 3 bases and J by 6 bases; unmatched bases: 5. The CDR3 DNA sequence: TGTGCCAGTAGTATGGCCGCTAGCGGGGGCAATGAGCAGTTCTTC. It encodes CASSMAASGGNEQFF.

V and J are TRBV10-1 and TRBJ1-1, with 8 bases that match TRBD1. The CDR3 is 14 amino acids. Trimming took 6 bases from V and 1 from J; bases not matched to a gene: 4. The germline CDR1 and CDR2 sequences are WNHNN and SYGVQD (reference sequence). The chain's CDR3 is CASRQTGANTEAFF. In DNA, the CDR3 is TGCGCCAGCAGGCAGACAGGGGCGAACACTGAAGCTTTCTTT.

This clone was counted a single time. The chain is built from TRBV27 and TRBJ1-6; D gene ambiguous. The CDR3 consists of 15 residues. Trimming cost V 7 bases and J 10 bases, with 20 bases left between them. Germline loops: CDR1 MNHEY, CDR2 SMNVEV (reference sequence). The CDR3 is CASKYSQPYSSPLHF. CDR3 bases: TGTGCCAGCAAATACAGTCAACCATACTCCTCACCCCTCCACTTT.

The chain has TRBV10-3 and TRBJ2-7; 11 bases map to TRBD1. The CDR3 is 14 residues long. The ends lost 5 bases at V and 2 bases at J; junction bases unmatched: 2. Germline values: CDR1 ENHRY, CDR2 SYGVKD. CDR3: CAISSGQGAYEQYF. The CDR3 DNA is TGTGCCATCAGTTCGGGACAGGGGGCCTACGAGCAGTACTTC.

The chain employs TRBV28 and TRBJ2-3, with a tentative D call TRBD2 (5 bases). This CDR3 comprises 17 residues. Trimming stripped 2 bases from V and 0 bases from J, with 15 bases between. Germline CDR1 is MDHEN and CDR2 is SYDVKM. The CDR3 DNA is TGTGCCAGCAGTTTAGCAGCTTCGGAGGCTAGCACAGATACGCAGTATTTT. Its protein product is CASSLAASEASTDTQYF.

The V gene is TRBV19, the J gene TRBJ2-3; 10 bases are shared with TRBD1. Germline CDR1 LNHDA, CDR2 SQIVND (reference sequence). This CDR3 has 12 amino acids. V gave up 8 bases and J gave up 4 bases; unmatched junction bases: 0. CDR3: CASGTGADTQYF. For the CDR3, the DNA is TGTGCCAGTGGGACAGGGGCAGATACGCAGTATTTT.

The chain has TRBV4-3 and TRBJ2-1; D perhaps matches TRBD1 (7 bases). CDR1 is LGHNA, CDR2 YSLEER, per germline. CDR3 size: 15 residues. V lost 3 bases and J 7 bases, leaving 16 bases between the germline ends. Written as DNA, the CDR3 is TGCGCCAGCAGCCACCAGGGGGACTTTTATAATGAGCAGTTCTTC. It translates to CASSHQGDFYNEQFF.

The J gene is TRBJ1-3, the V gene TRBV28, with D hard to call. CDR3 length equals 14 residues. Germline V lookup: CDR1 MDHEN, CDR2 SYDVKM. The ends were cut back, 6 bases at V and 0 bases at J, with 9 bases in the middle. CDR3 protein: CASRLANSGNTIYF. The CDR3 region has the DNA TGTGCCAGCAGATTGGCCAACTCTGGAAACACCATATATTTT.

The gene calls are TRBV15 and TRBJ2-3, with TRBD2 matching over 11 bases. Trimming at V came to 2 bases and at J to 4 bases, leaving 8 bases not matched to a gene. The CDR3 spans 17 residues. CDR1 and CDR2 (germline): LNHNV, YYDKDF (reference sequence). The CDR3 nucleotides read TGTGCCACCAGCAGACGGATAGCGGGAGGGATACCAGATACGCAGTATTTT. This sequence encodes CATSRRIAGGIPDTQYF.

This chain links TRBV19 with TRBJ2-1, with TRBD2 matching over 9 bases. CDR3 length equals 14 residues. The V segment lost 10 bases and the J segment 3 bases; nucleotides outside the gene matches: 7. Germline V CDR1 and CDR2: LNHDA, SQIVND (reference sequence). Here the CDR3 DNA reads TGTGCCACCGGCGGGACTAGCTTCTACAATGAGCAGTTCTTC. Translating gives CATGGTSFYNEQFF. Based on the CDR3 plus reference TRBV19 and TRBJ2-1, the full variable domain is DGGITQSPKYLFRKEGQNVTLSCEQNLNHDAMYWYRQDPGQGLRLIYYSQIVNDFQKGDIAEGYSVSREKKESFPLTVTSAQKNPTAFYLCATGGTSFYNEQFFGPGTRLTVL.

V usage is TRBV7-9 and J usage is TRBJ2-3, with TRBD2 matching over 10 bases. CDR1 is SEHNR and CDR2 is FQNEAQ in the germline V gene (reference sequence). The CDR3 length is 16 residues. V lost 4 bases and J lost 3; bases outside the gene matches: 7. The DNA of the CDR3 is TGTGCCAGCAGCTCGTGGGCTAGCGGGGGAACAGATACGCAGTATTTT. Translating gives CASSSWASGGTDTQYF.

This rearrangement joins TRBV6-5 to TRBJ1-2; 7 bases are a match to TRBD1. CDR3 length: 15 amino acids. Germline lookup yields CDR1 MNHEY and CDR2 SVGAGI. The ends lost 0 bases at V and 4 bases at J; junction bases unmatched: 5. The CDR3 nucleotides are TGTGCCAGCAGTTACTCAGCAGGGGGTCCCTATGGCTACACCTTC. Translation: CASSYSAGGPYGYTF.

This clone has just a few counts. J is TRBJ1-1 and V is TRBV21-1; the table's TRBD1 call for D was not verified on the DNA. TRBV21-1 constitutes a pseudogene. CDR3 length: 16 amino acids. The DNA for the CDR3 is TGTGCCAGCAGCCCCACTACGGGACAGGGGAACACTGAAGCTTTCTTT. Protein sequence: CASSPTTGQGNTEAFF.

The rearrangement links TRBV27 to TRBJ2-2; 9 bases map to TRBD2. This CDR3 comprises 18 residues. V dropped 0 bases and J dropped 6; count of bases not matched to a gene: 11. The germline gives CDR1 MNHEY, CDR2 SMNVEV (reference sequence). The CDR3 DNA reads as TGTGCCAGCAGTTTATCGACTCTAGCGGGGACGGATTCCGGGGAGCTGTTTTTT. Its protein is CASSLSTLAGTDSGELFF.

The rearrangement links TRBV7-9 to TRBJ1-2; 8 bases map to TRBD1. The CDR3 extends over 15 amino acids. V shed 2 bases and J 7 bases; nucleotides not matched to a gene: 9. Germline values: CDR1 SEHNR, CDR2 FQNEAQ (reference sequence). The CDR3 DNA follows: TGTGCCAGCAGCTTATCCCGCCAGGGGGCGAGTGGCTACACCTTC. Residues: CASSLSRQGASGYTF.